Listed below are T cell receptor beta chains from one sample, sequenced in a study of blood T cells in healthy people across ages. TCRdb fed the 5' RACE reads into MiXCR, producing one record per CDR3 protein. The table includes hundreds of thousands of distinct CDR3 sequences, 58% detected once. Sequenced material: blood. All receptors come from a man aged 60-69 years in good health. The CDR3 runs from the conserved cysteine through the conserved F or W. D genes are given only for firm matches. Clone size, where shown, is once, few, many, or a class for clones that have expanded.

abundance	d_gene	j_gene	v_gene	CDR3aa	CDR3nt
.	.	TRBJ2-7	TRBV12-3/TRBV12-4	CASSVSNNEQYF	TGTGCCAGCAGTGTGTCCAACAATGAGCAGTACTTC
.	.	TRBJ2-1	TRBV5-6	CASSLGQSGSYNEQFF	TGTGCCAGCAGCTTGGGGCAATCCGGCTCCTACAATGAGCAGTTCTTC
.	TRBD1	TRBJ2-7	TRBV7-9	CASSISGQGTYEQYF	TGTGCCAGCAGCATATCCGGACAGGGGACCTACGAGCAGTACTTC
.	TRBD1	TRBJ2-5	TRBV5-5	CASRRDRAQETQYF	TGTGCCAGCAGGCGGGACAGGGCGCAAGAGACCCAGTACTTC
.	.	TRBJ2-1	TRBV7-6	CASSSKLGGKINEQFF	TGTGCCAGCAGCTCGAAACTTGGCGGTAAAATCAATGAGCAGTTCTTC
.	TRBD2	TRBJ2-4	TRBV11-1	CASSFYGGGQNIQYF	TGTGCCAGCAGCTTCTACGGGGGGGGCCAAAACATTCAGTACTTC
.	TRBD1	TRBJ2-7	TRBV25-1	CASSPRTGGSEQYF	TGTGCCAGCAGTCCTCGGACAGGGGGCAGCGAGCAGTACTTC
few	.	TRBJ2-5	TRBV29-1	CSVRDLRKETQYF	TGCAGCGTCCGCGACCTACGGAAAGAGACCCAGTACTTC
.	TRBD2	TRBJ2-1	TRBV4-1	CASSRRLAGNEQFF	TGCGCCAGCAGTAGGCGGCTAGCGGGGAATGAGCAGTTCTTC
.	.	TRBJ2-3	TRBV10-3	CATHLGQGRDTQYF	TGTGCCACGCACCTTGGGCAGGGGAGAGATACGCAGTATTTT
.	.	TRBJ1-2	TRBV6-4	CASSTARDGTYGYTF	TGTGCCAGCAGTACGGCCCGGGACGGAACCTATGGCTACACCTTC
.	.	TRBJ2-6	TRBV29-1	CSVTEGANVLTF	TGCAGCGTTACGGAGGGGGCCAACGTCCTGACTTTC
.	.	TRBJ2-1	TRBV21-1	CARGQGSPYNEQFF	TGTGCCAGGGGACAGGGGTCGCCCTACAATGAGCAGTTCTTC
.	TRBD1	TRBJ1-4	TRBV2	CASRVTGGSEKLFF	TGTGCCAGCAGGGTCACAGGGGGGAGTGAAAAACTGTTTTTT
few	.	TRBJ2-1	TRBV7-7	CASSRESGGIGRSYNEQFF	TGTGCCAGCAGTCGCGAGAGTGGGGGCATCGGGCGCTCCTACAATGAGCAGTTCTTC
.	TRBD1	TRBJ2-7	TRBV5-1	CASSLLPRQGFSYEQYF	TGCGCCAGCAGCTTGTTACCCAGACAGGGATTTTCCTACGAGCAGTACTTC
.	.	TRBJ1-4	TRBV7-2	CASSFVREKLFF	TGTGCCAGCAGCTTTGTCCGGGAAAAACTGTTTTTT
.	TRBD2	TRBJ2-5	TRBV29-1	CSVEGAPLAGGAGLETQYF	TGCAGCGTTGAAGGTGCCCCACTAGCGGGGGGAGCGGGATTAGAGACCCAGTACTTC
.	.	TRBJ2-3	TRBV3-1	CASSQMASTGTQYF	TGTGCCAGCAGCCAGATGGCTAGCACAGGTACGCAGTATTTT
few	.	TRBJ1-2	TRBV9	CASSGGRTNYGYTF	TGTGCCAGCAGCGGCGGCAGGACCAACTATGGCTACACCTTC
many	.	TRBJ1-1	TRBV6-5	CASSHGGSEAFF	TGTGCCAGCAGCCATGGGGGATCTGAAGCTTTCTTT
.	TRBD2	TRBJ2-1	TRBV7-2	CASSLARTSGTHEQFF	TGTGCCAGCAGCTTAGCCCGAACTAGCGGTACCCATGAGCAGTTCTTC
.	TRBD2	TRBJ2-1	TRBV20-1	CSAYTSGVNEQFF	TGCAGTGCGTACACTAGCGGGGTTAATGAGCAGTTCTTC
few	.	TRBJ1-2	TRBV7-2	CASSRAQYGYTF	TGTGCCAGCAGCCGGGCCCAGTATGGCTACACCTTC
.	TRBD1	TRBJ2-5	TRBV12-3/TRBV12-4	CASTPTGGGETQYF	TGTGCCAGCACCCCGACAGGGGGCGGGGAGACCCAGTACTTC
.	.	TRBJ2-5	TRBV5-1	CASSLASREQYF	TGCGCCAGCAGCTTGGCTTCCCGTGAGCAGTACTTC
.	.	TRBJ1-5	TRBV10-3	CAISEYSQVQPQHF	TGTGCCATCAGTGAGTATTCTCAGGTTCAGCCCCAGCATTTT
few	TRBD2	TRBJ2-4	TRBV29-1	CSVETGGGKNIQYF	TGCAGCGTTGAAACGGGAGGGGGCAAAAACATTCAGTACTTC
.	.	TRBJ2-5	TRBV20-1	CSARGPARETQYF	TGCAGTGCTAGAGGTCCAGCTAGGGAGACCCAGTACTTC
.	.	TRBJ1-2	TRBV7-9	CASSLRGQQPNYGYTF	TGTGCCAGCAGCTTAAGAGGGCAGCAACCTAACTATGGCTACACCTTC
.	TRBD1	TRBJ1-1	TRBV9	CASSVGDSLNTEAFF	TGTGCCAGCAGCGTAGGGGACAGCTTAAACACTGAAGCTTTCTTT
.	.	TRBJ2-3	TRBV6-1	CATRAGGGTDTQYF	TGTGCCACCAGGGCCGGAGGAGGCACAGATACGCAGTATTTT
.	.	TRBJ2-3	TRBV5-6	CASSSQPRTTDTQYF	TGTGCCAGCAGCTCACAACCCAGGACTACAGATACGCAGTATTTT
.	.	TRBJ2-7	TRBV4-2	CASSQVLDSRQYF	TGTGCCAGCAGCCAAGTCTTGGACAGTAGGCAGTACTTC
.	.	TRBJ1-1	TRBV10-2	CASTQQGGYTEAFF	TGCGCCAGCACTCAGCAAGGCGGGTACACTGAAGCTTTCTTT
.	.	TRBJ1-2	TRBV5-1	CASSLEQRVKGYTF	TGCGCCAGCAGCTTGGAACAGCGAGTAAAAGGCTACACCTTC
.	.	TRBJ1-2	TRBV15	CATSRTGGYGYTF	TGTGCCACCAGCAGAACCGGCGGTTATGGCTACACCTTC
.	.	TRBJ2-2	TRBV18	CASSPGQLYTGELFF	TGTGCCAGCTCACCAGGACAGCTTTACACCGGGGAGCTGTTTTTT
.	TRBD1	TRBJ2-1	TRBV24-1	CATRKTGAGEQFF	TGTGCCACCAGGAAAACAGGGGCTGGTGAGCAGTTCTTC